These 6 T cell receptor beta chains were all obtained from the same sample, sequenced in a study of graft-versus-host responses after intestinal transplantation. Time point noted: postoperative day 105 after intestinal transplantation (dayNNNN = postoperative day). Clones were read by immunoSEQ multiplex PCR, and TCRdb kept only the in-frame ones, dropping some. The sample records 11,000 or so clones, about 89% being singletons. The specimen was PBMCs, collected 105 days after intestinal transplantation. The receptors shown here come from a human patient who received an intestinal transplant, so some T cells may come from the graft donor.

The gene calls are TRBV6-5 and TRBJ2-7; 8 bases map to TRBD1. Per the germline V gene, CDR1 is MNHEY and CDR2 is SVGAGI. This CDR3 contains 15 residues. Trimming cost V 6 bases and J 4 bases; bases outside gene matches: 11. The CDR3 nucleotides read TGTGCCAGCAGCCCCCTGCAGGGGGCGCTTTACGAGCAGTACTTC. This encodes CASSPLQGALYEQYF.

The chain combines TRBV10-2 with TRBJ2-3; D is possibly TRBD2 (6 bases). CDR1 is WSHSY and CDR2 is SAAADI in the germline V gene. This CDR3 comprises 16 residues. Trimming took off 2 bases at V and 2 bases at J, with 14 bases between the two ends. The CDR3, as DNA: TGCGCCAGCAGTGAGCCGACTAGGAGTAACACAGATACGCAGTATTTT. This gives the protein CASSEPTRSNTDTQYF.

The chain joins TRBV21-1 to TRBJ1-1; TRBD1 reflects the table's D call only, with no check against the DNA. TRBV21-1 is a pseudogene segment. The CDR3 totals 15 residues. The CDR3 spells CASSNEDNMNTEAFF. The DNA for the CDR3 is TGTGCCAGCAGCAACGAAGACAACATGAACACTGAAGCTTTCTTT.

The gene calls are TRBV29-1 and TRBJ2-3, with D possibly called TRBD1 or TRBD2 (6 bases each). Between the trimmed V and J ends, which lost 7 bases and 2 bases, there was a span of 16 bases. The germline CDR1 and CDR2 sequences are SQVTM and ANQGSEA. The CDR3 totals 14 residues. For the CDR3, the DNA is TGCAGCGCGCCCATGGGGGGCACCACAGATACGCAGTATTTT. This gives the protein CSAPMGGTTDTQYF.

The chain joins TRBV30 to TRBJ1-1; D perhaps matches TRBD1 (5 bases). V gave up 0 bases and J gave up 1 base, with 15 bases separating them. This CDR3 has 16 amino acids. The V gene's germline CDR1 is GTSNPN and CDR2 SVGIG (reference sequence). The CDR3 DNA reads TGTGCCTGGAGTGTAGTGTGGTCCAGGGAGAACACTGAAGCTTTCTTT. Its protein product is CAWSVVWSRENTEAFF.

This chain joins TRBV6-5 and TRBJ2-7; the D is unclear. CDR1 and CDR2 (germline): MNHEY, SVGAGI. V lost 5 bases and J 7 bases, leaving 21 bases between the germline ends. The CDR3 is made up of 15 amino acids. CDR3 sequence: CASSTSGLGPEEQYF. The CDR3, as DNA: TGTGCCAGCAGTACCTCAGGCCTAGGTCCTGAGGAGCAGTACTTC.